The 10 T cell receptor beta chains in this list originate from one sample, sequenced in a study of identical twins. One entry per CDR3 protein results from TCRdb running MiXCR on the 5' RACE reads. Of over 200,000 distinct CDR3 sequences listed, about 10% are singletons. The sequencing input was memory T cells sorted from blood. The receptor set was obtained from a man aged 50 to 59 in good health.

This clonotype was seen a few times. For the CDR3, the DNA is TGCAGTGCTAGAGTTAGCCAGGGTGAAAAACTGTTTTTT. This translates into CSARVSQGEKLFF. The V call is TRBV20-1, the J call TRBJ1-4; a possible D gene is TRBD1 (5 bases). The CDR3 length is 13 residues. CDR1 and CDR2 (germline): DFQATT, SNEGSKA (reference sequence). The V and J ends lost 1 base and 7 bases respectively, with 10 bases between them.

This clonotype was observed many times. As DNA, the CDR3 is TGCGCCAGCAGCCGGACTGGGGGGAGAGACATTCAGTACTTC. Residues: CASSRTGGRDIQYF. The V call is TRBV5-1, the J call TRBJ2-4, with a tentative D call TRBD2 (6 bases). The CDR3 spans 14 residues. Germline V CDR1 and CDR2: SGHRS, YFSETQ. The V gene lost 4 bases and the J gene lost 8 bases, with 16 bases spanning the gap.

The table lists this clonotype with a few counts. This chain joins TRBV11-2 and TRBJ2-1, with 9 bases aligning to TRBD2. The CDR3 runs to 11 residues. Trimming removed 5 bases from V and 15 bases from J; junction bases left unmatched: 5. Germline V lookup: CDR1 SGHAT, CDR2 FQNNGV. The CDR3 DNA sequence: TGTGCCAGCAGCCCTGGGACTAGCCCGTTCTTC. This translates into CASSPGTSPFF.

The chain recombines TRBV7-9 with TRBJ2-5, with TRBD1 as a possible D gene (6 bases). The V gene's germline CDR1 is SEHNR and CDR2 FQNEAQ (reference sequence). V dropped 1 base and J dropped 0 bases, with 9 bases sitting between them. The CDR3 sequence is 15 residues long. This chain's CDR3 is CASSLGWTDQETQYF. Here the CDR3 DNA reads TGTGCCAGCAGCTTAGGCTGGACAGACCAAGAGACCCAGTACTTC.

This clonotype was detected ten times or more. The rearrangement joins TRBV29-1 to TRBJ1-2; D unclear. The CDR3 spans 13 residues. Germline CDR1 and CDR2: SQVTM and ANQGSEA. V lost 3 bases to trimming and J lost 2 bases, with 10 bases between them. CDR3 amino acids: CSVEDDGNYGYTF. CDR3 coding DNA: TGCAGCGTTGAGGACGACGGGAACTATGGCTACACCTTC.

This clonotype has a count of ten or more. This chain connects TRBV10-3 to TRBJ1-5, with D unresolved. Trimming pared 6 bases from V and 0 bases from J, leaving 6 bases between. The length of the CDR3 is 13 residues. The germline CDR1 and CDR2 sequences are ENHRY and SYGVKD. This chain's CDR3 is CAIREYSNQPQHF. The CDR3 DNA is TGTGCCATCAGAGAATATAGCAATCAGCCCCAGCATTTT.

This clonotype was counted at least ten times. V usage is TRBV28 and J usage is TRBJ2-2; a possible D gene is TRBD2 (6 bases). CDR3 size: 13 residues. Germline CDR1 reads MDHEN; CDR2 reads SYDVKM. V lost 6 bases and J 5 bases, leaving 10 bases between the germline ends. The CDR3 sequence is CASSGSRTGELFF. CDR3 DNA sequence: TGTGCCAGCAGCGGGAGTCGTACCGGGGAGCTGTTTTTT.

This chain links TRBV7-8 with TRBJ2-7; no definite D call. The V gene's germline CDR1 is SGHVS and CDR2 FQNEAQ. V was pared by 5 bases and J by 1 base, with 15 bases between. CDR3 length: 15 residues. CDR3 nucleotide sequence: TGTGCCAGCAGCCCCCGCGCCGGTTTATCCTACGAGCAGTACTTC. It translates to CASSPRAGLSYEQYF.

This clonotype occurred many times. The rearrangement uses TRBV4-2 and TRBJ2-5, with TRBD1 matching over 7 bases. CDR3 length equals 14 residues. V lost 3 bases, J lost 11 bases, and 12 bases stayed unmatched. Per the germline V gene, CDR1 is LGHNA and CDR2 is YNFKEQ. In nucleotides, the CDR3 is TGTGCCAGCAGCCAGGGACAGCGGCCGGTAATGCAGTACTTC. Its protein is CASSQGQRPVMQYF.

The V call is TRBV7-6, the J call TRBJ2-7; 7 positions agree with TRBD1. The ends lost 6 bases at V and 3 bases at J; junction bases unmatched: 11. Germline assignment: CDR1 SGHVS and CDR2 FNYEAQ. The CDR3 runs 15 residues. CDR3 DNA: TGTGCCAGCAGTACGCTCGGGACAGATTACTACGAGCAGTACTTC. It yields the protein CASSTLGTDYYEQYF.